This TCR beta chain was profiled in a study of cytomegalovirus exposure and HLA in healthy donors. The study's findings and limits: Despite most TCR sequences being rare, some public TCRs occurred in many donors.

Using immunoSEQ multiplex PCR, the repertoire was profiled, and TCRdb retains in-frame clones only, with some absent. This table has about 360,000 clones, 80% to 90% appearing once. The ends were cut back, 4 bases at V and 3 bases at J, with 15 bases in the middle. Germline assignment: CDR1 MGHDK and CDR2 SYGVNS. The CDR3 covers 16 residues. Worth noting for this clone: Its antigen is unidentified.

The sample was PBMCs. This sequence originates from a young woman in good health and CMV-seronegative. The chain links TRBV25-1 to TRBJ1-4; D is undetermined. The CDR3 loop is CASSAGLGSANEKLFF. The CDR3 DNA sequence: TGTGCCAGCAGTGCGGGGTTGGGTAGTGCTAATGAAAAACTGTTTTTT.